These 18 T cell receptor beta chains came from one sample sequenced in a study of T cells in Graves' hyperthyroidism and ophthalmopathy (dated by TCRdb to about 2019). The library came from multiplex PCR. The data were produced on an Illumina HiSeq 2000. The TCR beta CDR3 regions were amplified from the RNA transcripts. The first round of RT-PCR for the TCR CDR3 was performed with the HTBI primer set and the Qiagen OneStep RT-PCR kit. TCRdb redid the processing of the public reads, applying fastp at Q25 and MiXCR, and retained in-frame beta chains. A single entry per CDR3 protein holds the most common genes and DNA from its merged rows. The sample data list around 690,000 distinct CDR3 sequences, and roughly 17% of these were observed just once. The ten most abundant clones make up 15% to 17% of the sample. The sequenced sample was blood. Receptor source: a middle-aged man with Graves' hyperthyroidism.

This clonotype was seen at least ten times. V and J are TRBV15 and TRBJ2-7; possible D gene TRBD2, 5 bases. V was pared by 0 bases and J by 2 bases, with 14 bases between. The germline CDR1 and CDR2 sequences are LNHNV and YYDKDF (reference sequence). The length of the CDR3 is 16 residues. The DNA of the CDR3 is TGTGCCACCAGCAGAGAAAGAAGTGACTATACCTACGAGCAGTACTTC. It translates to CATSRERSDYTYEQYF. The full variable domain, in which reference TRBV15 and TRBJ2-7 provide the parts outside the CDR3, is DAMVIQNPRYQVTQFGKPVTLSCSQTLNHNVMYWYQQKSSQAPKLLFHYYDKDFNNEADTPDNFQSRRPNTSFCFLDIRSPGLGDTAMYLCATSRERSDYTYEQYFGPGTRLTVT.

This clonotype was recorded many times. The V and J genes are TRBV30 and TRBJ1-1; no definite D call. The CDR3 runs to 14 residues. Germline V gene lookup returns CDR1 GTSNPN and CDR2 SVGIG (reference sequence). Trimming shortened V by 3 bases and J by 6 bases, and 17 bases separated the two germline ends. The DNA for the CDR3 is TGTGCCTGGAGCGCACGTCCGGACGTGGCTGAAGCTTTCTTT. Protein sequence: CAWSARPDVAEAFF.

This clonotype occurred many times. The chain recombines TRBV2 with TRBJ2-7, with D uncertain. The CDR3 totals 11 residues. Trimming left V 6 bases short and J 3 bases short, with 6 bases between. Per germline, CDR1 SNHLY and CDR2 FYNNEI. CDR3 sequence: CASRVSYEQYF. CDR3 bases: TGTGCCAGCAGGGTAAGCTACGAGCAGTACTTC.

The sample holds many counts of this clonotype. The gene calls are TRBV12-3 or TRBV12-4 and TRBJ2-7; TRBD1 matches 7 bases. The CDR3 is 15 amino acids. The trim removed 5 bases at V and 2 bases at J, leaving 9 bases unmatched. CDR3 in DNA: TGTGCCAGCAGTACTCACAGGGGTGGGACCTACGAGCAGTACTTC. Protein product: CASSTHRGGTYEQYF.

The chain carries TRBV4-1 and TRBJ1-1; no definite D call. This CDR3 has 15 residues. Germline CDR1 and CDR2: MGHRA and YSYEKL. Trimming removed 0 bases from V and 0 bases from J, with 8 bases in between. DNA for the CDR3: TGCGCCAGCAGCCAAGAATCACGGATGAACACTGAAGCTTTCTTT. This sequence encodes CASSQESRMNTEAFF.

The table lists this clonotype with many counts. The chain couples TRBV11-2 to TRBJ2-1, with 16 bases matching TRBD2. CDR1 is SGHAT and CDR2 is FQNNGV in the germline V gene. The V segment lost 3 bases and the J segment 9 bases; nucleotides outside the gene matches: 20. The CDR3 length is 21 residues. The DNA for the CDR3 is TGTGCCAGCAGCTTGCGGACAGGGGGCGCGGGACTAGCGGGAGGGCTAAGTGAGCAGTTCTTC. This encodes CASSLRTGGAGLAGGLSEQFF.

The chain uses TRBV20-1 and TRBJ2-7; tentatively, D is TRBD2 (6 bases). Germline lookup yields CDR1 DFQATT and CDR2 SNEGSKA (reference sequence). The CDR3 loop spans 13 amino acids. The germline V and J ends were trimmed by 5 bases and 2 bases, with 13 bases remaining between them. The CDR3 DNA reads TGCAGTGCTGGGGGACCGGGGGCCTACGAGCAGTACTTC. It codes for CSAGGPGAYEQYF.

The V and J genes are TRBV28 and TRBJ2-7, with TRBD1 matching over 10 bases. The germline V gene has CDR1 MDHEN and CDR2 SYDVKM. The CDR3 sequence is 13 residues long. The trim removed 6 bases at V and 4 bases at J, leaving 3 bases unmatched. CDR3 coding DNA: TGTGCCAGCAGAACGGGACAGGGGTACGAGCAGTACTTC. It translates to CASRTGQGYEQYF.

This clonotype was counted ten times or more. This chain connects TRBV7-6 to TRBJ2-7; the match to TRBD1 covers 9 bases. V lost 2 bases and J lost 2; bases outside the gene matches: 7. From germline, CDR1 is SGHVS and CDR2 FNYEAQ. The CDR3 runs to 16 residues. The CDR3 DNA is TGTGCCAGCAGCTTAACCGGGACAGGGACCCCCTACGAGCAGTACTTC. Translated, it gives CASSLTGTGTPYEQYF.

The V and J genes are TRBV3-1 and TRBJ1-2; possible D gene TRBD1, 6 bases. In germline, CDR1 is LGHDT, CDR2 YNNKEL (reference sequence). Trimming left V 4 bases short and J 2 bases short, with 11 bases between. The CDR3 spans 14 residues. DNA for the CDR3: TGTGCCAGCAGCCCCTGGGACAACAACTATGGCTACACCTTC. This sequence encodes CASSPWDNNYGYTF.

CDR3 nucleotides: TGTGCCACCAGCAGAGAGCAGGGCTTGGAGCAGTACTTC. Protein: CATSREQGLEQYF. The V gene is TRBV15, the J gene TRBJ2-7, with D possibly matching TRBD1 (5 bases). Deletions cut 0 bases from V and 7 bases from J, with 10 bases between. The V gene's germline CDR1 is LNHNV and CDR2 YYDKDF (reference sequence). CDR3 length equals 13 residues. Combining the CDR3 with reference TRBV15 and TRBJ2-7 gives the whole variable domain DAMVIQNPRYQVTQFGKPVTLSCSQTLNHNVMYWYQQKSSQAPKLLFHYYDKDFNNEADTPDNFQSRRPNTSFCFLDIRSPGLGDTAMYLCATSREQGLEQYFGPGTRLTVT.

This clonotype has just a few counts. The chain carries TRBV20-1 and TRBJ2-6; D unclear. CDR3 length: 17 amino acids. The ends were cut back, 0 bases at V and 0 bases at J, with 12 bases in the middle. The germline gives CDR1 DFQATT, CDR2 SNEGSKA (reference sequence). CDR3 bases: TGCAGTGCTAGAGAGGGCAGTTTCTTCTCTGGGGCCAACGTCCTGACTTTC. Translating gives CSAREGSFFSGANVLTF.

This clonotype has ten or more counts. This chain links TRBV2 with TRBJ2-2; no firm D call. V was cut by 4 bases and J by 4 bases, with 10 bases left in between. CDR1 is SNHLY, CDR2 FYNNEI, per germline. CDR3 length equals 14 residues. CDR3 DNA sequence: TGTGCCAGCAGTGTGGTAGGGCCCACCGGGGAGCTGTTTTTT. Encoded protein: CASSVVGPTGELFF.

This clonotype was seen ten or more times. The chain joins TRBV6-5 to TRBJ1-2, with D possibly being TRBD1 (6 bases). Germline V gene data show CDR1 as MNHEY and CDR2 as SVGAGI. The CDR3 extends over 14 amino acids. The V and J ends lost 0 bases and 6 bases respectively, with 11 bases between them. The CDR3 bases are TGTGCCAGCAGTTACTCGAGTGAGGGGGATGGCTACACCTTC. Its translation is CASSYSSEGDGYTF.

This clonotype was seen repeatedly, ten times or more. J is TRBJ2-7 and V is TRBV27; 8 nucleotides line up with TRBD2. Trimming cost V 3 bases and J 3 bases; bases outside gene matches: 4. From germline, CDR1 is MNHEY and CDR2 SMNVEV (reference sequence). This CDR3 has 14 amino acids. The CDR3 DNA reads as TGTGCCAGCAGTTTCCAGCGGGAGCTCTACGAGCAGTACTTC. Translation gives CASSFQRELYEQYF.

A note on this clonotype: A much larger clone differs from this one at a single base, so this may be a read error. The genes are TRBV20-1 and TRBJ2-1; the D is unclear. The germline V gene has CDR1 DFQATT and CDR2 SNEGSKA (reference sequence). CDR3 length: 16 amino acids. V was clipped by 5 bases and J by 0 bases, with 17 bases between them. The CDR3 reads CSAFADSISSYNEQFF. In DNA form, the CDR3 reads TGCAGTGCTTTCGCGGATAGCATAAGCTCCTACAATGAGCAGTTCTTC.

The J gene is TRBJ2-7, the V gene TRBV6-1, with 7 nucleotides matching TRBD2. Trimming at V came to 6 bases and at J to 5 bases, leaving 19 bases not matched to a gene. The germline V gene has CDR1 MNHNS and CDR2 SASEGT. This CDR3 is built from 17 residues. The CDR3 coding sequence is TGTGCCAGCAGCCGCCCCCCACTCGGCGGGAGTCAGAACGAGCAGTACTTC. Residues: CASSRPPLGGSQNEQYF.

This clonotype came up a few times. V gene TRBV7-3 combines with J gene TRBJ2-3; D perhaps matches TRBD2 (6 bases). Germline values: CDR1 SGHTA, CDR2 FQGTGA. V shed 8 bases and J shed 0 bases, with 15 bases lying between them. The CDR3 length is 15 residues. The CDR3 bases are TGTGCCAGCTTACTCCGCGGGACTAGCACAGATACGCAGTATTTT. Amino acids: CASLLRGTSTDTQYF. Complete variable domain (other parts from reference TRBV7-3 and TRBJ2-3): GAGVSQTPSNKVTEKGKYVELRCDPISGHTALYWYRQSLGQGPEFLIYFQGTGAADDSGLPNDRFFAVRPEGSVSTLKIQRTERGDSAVYLCASLLRGTSTDTQYFGPGTRLTVL.